What follows are 14 T cell receptor beta chains derived from one specimen sequenced in a study of CD8 T cells in Susac syndrome. When the RNA was reverse transcribed, random hexamers were used with an input of 0.5 to 1 ug. One entry per CDR3 protein results from TCRdb running MiXCR on the immunoSEQ multiplex PCR reads. The sample yields roughly 150,000 distinct CDR3 sequences, approximately 96% seen once. Material for sequencing was CD4+ T cells from PBMCs. The source of these receptors is a human donor with Susac syndrome.

J is TRBJ1-2 and V is TRBV21-1; the D call TRBD1 from the table was never checked on the DNA. TRBV21-1 represents a pseudogene. There are 12 residues in the CDR3. This chain's CDR3 is CARRQGNYGYTF. CDR3 nucleotides: TGTGCCAGGAGACAGGGGAACTATGGCTACACCTTC.

The chain has TRBV3-1 and TRBJ1-1; 9 nucleotides match TRBD1. The CDR3 spans 14 residues. Germline-derived CDR1 and CDR2 are LGHDT and YNNKEL (reference sequence). The trim removed 2 bases at V and 11 bases at J, leaving 9 bases unmatched. CDR3 residues: CASSQPGQGKYAFF. The CDR3 DNA reads as TGTGCCAGCAGCCAACCGGGACAGGGAAAGTATGCTTTCTTT.

This chain uses TRBV12-5 with TRBJ1-3, with D possibly being TRBD1 (5 bases). This CDR3 is built from 15 residues. The V and J ends lost 0 bases and 2 bases respectively, with 8 bases between them. Per germline, CDR1 LGHNT and CDR2 FRNRAP. The CDR3 region has the DNA TGTGCTAGTGGTTTGGTGGCAGGGCCTGGAAACACCATATATTTT. Translation: CASGLVAGPGNTIYF.

The rearrangement links TRBV29-1 to TRBJ1-2, with 8 bases that match TRBD1. CDR3 length: 13 amino acids. CDR1 and CDR2 (germline): SQVTM, ANQGSEA. The trim removed 3 bases at V and 2 bases at J, leaving 2 bases unmatched. In nucleotides, the CDR3 is TGCAGCGTTGATGACAGGGGAAACTATGGCTACACCTTC. This codes for CSVDDRGNYGYTF.

The V call is TRBV11-2, the J call TRBJ2-4, with 9 bases lining up with TRBD1. Germline V gene data show CDR1 as SGHAT and CDR2 as FQNNGV. The length of the CDR3 is 14 residues. The V and J ends lost 2 bases and 6 bases, in that order; junction bases with no gene match: 2. In DNA form, the CDR3 reads TGTGCCAGCAGCTTACGACAGGGGGTAAACATTCAGTACTTC. Protein sequence: CASSLRQGVNIQYF.

This clonotype was detected only once. The genes are TRBV11-2 and TRBJ2-7; tentatively, D is TRBD1 (6 bases). V lost 0 bases and J lost 4, with 10 bases in between. The germline gives CDR1 SGHAT, CDR2 FQNNGV. The CDR3 consists of 14 residues. The CDR3, as DNA: TGTGCCAGCAGCTTAGAGCAGGGGAGTTACGAGCAGTACTTC. Protein sequence: CASSLEQGSYEQYF.

The rearrangement links TRBV18 to TRBJ1-3; D unresolved. Trimming stripped 3 bases from V and 1 base from J, with 10 bases between. CDR3 length equals 15 residues. Germline CDR1 reads KGHSH; CDR2 reads LQKENI. CDR3 residues: CASSPFTGSGNTIYF. The DNA of the CDR3 is TGTGCCAGCTCACCGTTTACGGGATCTGGAAACACCATATATTTT.

This sequence joins TRBV9 and TRBJ1-6; D is perhaps TRBD1 (6 bases). The V and J ends lost 3 bases and 7 bases respectively, with 11 bases between them. The CDR3 sequence is 14 residues long. Germline CDR1 reads SGDLS; CDR2 reads YYNGEE. The CDR3 loop reads CASSEQGRNSPLHF. DNA for the CDR3: TGTGCCAGCAGCGAACAGGGTAGGAATTCACCCCTCCACTTT.

V usage is TRBV29-1 and J usage is TRBJ1-5; 10 bases agree with TRBD1. Germline assignment: CDR1 SQVTM and CDR2 ANQGSEA. The CDR3 runs to 15 residues. The V and J ends lost 5 bases and 2 bases, in that order; junction bases with no gene match: 6. Written as DNA, the CDR3 is TGCAGCGTTAGTGCCGGGACAGGGGGCAATCAGCCCCAGCATTTT. It encodes CSVSAGTGGNQPQHF. Filled out from reference TRBV29-1 and TRBJ1-5, the complete variable domain reads SAVISQKPSRDICQRGTSLTIQCQVDSQVTMMFWYRQQPGQSLTLIATANQGSEATYESGFVIDKFPISRPNLTFSTLTVSNMSPEDSSIYLCSVSAGTGGNQPQHFGDGTRLSIL.

This chain uses TRBV24-1 with TRBJ2-1, with 9 bases matching TRBD2. Trimming at V came to 4 bases and at J to 4 bases, leaving 13 bases not matched to a gene. The CDR3 is 18 residues long. Germline CDR1 reads KGHDR; CDR2 reads SFDVKD. Here the CDR3 DNA reads TGTGCCACCAGTGACCCTACCCCGGGGGCGGGGGGGTACAATGAGCAGTTCTTC. Translating gives CATSDPTPGAGGYNEQFF.

The chain couples TRBV12-5 to TRBJ1-1, with no clear D. Trimming cost V 2 bases and J 1 base, with 11 bases left between them. This CDR3 spans 15 amino acids. Per germline, CDR1 LGHNT and CDR2 FRNRAP. The CDR3 sequence is CASGLRAGRNTEAFF. The CDR3 DNA follows: TGTGCTAGTGGTTTGCGGGCGGGGAGGAACACTGAAGCTTTCTTT.

This sequence joins TRBV4-3 and TRBJ2-2; 9 bases map to TRBD1. CDR1 and CDR2 from the germline V gene are LGHNA and YSLEER. The CDR3 is 16 amino acids. Unmatched junction bases numbered 5, after V lost 0 bases and J lost 6 bases. CDR3 bases: TGCGCCAGCAGCCAAGAAGGCGACAGGGGGTCCGGGGAGCTGTTTTTT. Translating gives CASSQEGDRGSGELFF.

The chain has TRBV7-9 and TRBJ2-5; a weak D match, TRBD1 (6 bases). Germline V lookup: CDR1 SEHNR, CDR2 FQNEAQ (reference sequence). The V gene lost 5 bases and the J gene lost 2 bases, with 12 bases spanning the gap. CDR3 length: 14 residues. CDR3 bases: TGTGCCAGCAGCGACAGGACTCTTCAAGAGACCCAGTACTTC. As protein: CASSDRTLQETQYF.

The rearrangement links TRBV29-1 to TRBJ2-1; TRBD2 matches at 8 bases. V trimming: 7 bases; J trimming: 5 bases; junction bases outside the gene matches: 10. Germline V gene data show CDR1 as SQVTM and CDR2 as ANQGSEA. CDR3 length equals 14 residues. This chain's CDR3 is CSGSRGGGNNEQFF. The CDR3 bases are TGCAGCGGTTCCCGGGGGGGAGGAAACAATGAGCAGTTCTTC.